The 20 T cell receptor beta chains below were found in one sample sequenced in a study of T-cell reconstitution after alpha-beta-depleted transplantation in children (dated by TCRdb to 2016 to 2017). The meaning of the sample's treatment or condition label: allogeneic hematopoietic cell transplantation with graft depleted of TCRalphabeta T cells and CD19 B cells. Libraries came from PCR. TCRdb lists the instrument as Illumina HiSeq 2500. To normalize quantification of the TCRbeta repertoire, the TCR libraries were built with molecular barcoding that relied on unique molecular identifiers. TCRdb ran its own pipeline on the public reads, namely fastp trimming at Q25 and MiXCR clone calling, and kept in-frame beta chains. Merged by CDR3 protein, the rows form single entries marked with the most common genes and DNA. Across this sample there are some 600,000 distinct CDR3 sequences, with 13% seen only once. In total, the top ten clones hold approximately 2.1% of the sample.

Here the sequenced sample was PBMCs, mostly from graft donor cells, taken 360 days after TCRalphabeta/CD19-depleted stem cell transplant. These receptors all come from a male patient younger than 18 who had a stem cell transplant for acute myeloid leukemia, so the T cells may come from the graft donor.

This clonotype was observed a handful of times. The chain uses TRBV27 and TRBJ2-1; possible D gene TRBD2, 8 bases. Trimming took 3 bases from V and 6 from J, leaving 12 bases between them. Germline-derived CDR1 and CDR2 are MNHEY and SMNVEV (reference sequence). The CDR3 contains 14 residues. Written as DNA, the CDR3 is TGTGCCAGCAGTTTCAGGGGGACTAGCAATGAGCAGTTCTTC. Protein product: CASSFRGTSNEQFF.

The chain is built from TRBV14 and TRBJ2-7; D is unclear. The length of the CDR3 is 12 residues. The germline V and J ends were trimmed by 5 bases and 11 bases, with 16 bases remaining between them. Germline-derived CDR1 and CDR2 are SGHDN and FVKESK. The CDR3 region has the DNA TGTGCCAGCAGCTATGTTGAGACAAGAAAGTACTTC. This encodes CASSYVETRKYF.

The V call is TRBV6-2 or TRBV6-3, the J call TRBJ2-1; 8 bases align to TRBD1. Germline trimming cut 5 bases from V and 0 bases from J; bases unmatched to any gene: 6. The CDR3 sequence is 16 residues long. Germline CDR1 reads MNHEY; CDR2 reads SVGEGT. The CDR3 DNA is TGTGCCAGCAGTCCGCAGGACAGGGTCTCCTACAATGAGCAGTTCTTC. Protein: CASSPQDRVSYNEQFF.

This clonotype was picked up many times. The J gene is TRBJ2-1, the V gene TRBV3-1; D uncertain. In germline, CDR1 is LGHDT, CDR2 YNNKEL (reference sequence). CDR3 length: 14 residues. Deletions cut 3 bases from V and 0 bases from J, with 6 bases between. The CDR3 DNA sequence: TGTGCCAGCAGCCAGGTCCTCTCCTACAATGAGCAGTTCTTC. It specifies CASSQVLSYNEQFF.

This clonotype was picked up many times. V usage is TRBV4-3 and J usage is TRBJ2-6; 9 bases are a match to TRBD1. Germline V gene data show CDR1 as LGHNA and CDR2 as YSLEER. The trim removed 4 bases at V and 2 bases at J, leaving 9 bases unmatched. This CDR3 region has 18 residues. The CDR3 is CASSPRTGDKAGANVLTF. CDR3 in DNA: TGCGCCAGCAGCCCAAGGACAGGGGACAAGGCTGGGGCCAACGTCCTGACTTTC.

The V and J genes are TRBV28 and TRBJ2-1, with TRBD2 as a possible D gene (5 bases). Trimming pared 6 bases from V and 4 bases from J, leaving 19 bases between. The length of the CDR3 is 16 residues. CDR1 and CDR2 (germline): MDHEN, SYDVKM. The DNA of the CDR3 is TGTGCCAGCAGCTCCGCCGACTACCACCCGTACAATGAGCAGTTCTTC. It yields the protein CASSSADYHPYNEQFF. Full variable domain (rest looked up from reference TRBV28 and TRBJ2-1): DVKVTQSSRYLVKRTGEKVFLECVQDMDHENMFWYRQDPGLGLRLIYFSYDVKMKEKGDIPEGYSVSREKKERFSLILESASTNQTSMYLCASSSADYHPYNEQFFGPGTRLTVL.

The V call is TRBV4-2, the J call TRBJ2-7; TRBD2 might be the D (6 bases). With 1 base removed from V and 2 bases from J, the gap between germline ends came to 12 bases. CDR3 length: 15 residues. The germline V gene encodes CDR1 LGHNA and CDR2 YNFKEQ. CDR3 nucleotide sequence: TGTGCCAGCAGCCAAGGCACGGGCGGGACCTACGAGCAGTACTTC. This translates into CASSQGTGGTYEQYF.

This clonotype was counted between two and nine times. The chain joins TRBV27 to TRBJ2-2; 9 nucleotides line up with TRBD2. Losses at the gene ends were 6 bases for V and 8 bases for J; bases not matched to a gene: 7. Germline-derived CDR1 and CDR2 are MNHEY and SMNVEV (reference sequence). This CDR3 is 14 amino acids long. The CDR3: CASRGSGRRGELFF. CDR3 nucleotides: TGTGCCAGCAGGGGTAGCGGGAGAAGGGGGGAGCTGTTTTTT.

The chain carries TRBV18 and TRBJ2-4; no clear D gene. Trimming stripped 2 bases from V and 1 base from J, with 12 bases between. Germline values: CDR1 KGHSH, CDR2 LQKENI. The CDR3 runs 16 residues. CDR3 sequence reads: CASSPMAVGAKNIQYF. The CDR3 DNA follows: TGTGCCAGCTCACCAATGGCGGTCGGGGCCAAAAACATTCAGTACTTC.

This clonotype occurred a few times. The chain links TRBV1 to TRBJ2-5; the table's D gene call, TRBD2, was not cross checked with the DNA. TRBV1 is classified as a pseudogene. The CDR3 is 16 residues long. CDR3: CTSSQDSGRNQETQYF. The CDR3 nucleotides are TGCACCAGCAGCCAAGACAGCGGGAGGAACCAAGAGACCCAGTACTTC.

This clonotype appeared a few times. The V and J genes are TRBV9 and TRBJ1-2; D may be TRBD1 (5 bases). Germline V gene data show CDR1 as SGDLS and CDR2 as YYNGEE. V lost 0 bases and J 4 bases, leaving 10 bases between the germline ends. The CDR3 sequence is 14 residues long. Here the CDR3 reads CASSVDRRGYGYTF. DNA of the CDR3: TGTGCCAGCAGCGTAGATAGGAGGGGCTATGGCTACACCTTC.

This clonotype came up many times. The CDR3 region has the DNA TGCAGTGCACCGGCTAGGGGTCCCTCTGGAAACACCATATATTTT. Residues: CSAPARGPSGNTIYF. The chain is built from TRBV20-1 and TRBJ1-3; tentatively, D is TRBD1 (5 bases). The germline CDR1 and CDR2 sequences are DFQATT and SNEGSKA (reference sequence). V was trimmed by 6 bases and J by 0 bases, leaving 15 bases between them. The CDR3 is 15 amino acids.

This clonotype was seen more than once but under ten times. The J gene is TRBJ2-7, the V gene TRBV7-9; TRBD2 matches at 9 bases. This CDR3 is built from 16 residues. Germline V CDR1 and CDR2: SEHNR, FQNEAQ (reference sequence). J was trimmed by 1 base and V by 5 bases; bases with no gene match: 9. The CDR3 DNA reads TGTGCCAGCAGCCGAGGCGGGAGGGAACGATCCTACGAGCAGTACTTC. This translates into CASSRGGRERSYEQYF.

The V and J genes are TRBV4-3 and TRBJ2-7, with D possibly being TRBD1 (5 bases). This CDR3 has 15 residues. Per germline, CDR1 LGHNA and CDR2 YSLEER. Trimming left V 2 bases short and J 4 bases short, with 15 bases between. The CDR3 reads CASSQQTPGSYEQYF. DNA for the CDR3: TGCGCCAGCAGCCAACAGACCCCAGGGTCATACGAGCAGTACTTC.

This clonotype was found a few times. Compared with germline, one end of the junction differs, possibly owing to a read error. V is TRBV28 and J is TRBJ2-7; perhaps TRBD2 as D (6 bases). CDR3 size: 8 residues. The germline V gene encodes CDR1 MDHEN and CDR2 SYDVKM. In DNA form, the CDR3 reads TGTGCCAGCACCTGTAGCGGCTTC. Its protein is CASTCSGF.

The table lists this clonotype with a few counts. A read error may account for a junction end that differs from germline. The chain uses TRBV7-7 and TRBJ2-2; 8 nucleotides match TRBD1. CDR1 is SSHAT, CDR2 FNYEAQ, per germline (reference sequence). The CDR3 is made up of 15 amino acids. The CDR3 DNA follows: TGTGCTAGCAGCTCAGACAGGGGATGGACCGGGGAGCTGTTTTTT. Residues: CASSSDRGWTGELFF.

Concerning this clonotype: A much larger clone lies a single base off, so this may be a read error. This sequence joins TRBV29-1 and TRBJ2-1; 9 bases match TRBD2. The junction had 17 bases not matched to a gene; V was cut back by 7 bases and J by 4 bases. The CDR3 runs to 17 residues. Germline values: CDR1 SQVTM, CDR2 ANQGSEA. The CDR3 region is CSDDGPRDSGRYNEQFF. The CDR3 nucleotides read TGCAGCGATGACGGACCCCGGGATAGCGGGAGATACAATGAGCAGTTCTTC.

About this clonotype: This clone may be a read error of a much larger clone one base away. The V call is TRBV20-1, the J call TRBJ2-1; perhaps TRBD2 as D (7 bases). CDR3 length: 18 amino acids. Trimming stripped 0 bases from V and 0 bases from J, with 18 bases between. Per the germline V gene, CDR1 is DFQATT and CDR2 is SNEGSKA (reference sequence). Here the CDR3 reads CSAREALAVRGSYNEQFF. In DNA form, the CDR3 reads TGCAGTGCTAGAGAGGCCCTAGCGGTCAGGGGCTCCTACAATGAGCAGTTCTTC.

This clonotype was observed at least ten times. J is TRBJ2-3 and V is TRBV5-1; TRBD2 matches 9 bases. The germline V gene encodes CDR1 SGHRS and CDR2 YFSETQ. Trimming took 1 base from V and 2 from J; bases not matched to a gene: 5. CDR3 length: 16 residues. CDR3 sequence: CASSLPASGTTDTQYF. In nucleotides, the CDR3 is TGCGCCAGCAGCTTGCCTGCTAGCGGGACCACAGATACGCAGTATTTT.

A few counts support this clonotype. The CDR3 region is CSARDLLLREVHLPYNEQFF. CDR3 sequence (DNA): TGCAGTGCTAGAGACCTACTTTTGCGGGAGGTACACCTACCCTACAATGAGCAGTTCTTC. The chain combines TRBV20-1 with TRBJ2-1, with TRBD2 matching 8 bases. Germline trimming cut 0 bases from V and 2 bases from J; bases unmatched to any gene: 18. This CDR3 comprises 20 residues. Germline V gene lookup returns CDR1 DFQATT and CDR2 SNEGSKA (reference sequence).